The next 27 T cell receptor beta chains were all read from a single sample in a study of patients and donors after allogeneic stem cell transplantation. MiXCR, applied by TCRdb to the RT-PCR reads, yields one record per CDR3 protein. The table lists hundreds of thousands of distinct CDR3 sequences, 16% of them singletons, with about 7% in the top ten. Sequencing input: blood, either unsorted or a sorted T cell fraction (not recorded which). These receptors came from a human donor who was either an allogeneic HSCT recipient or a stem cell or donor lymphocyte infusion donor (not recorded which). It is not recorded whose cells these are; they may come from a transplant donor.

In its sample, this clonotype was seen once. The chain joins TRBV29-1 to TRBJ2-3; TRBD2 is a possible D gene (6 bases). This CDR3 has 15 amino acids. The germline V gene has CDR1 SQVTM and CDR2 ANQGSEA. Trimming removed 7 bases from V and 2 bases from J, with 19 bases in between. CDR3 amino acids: CSAVNSGVYTDTQYF. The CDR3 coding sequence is TGCAGCGCGGTTAATTCGGGAGTTTACACAGATACGCAGTATTTT.

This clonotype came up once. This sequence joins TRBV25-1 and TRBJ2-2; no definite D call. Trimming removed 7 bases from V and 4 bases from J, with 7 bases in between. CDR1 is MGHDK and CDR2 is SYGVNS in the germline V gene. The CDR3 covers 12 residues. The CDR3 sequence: CASTPSTGELFF. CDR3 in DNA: TGTGCCAGCACTCCAAGCACCGGGGAGCTGTTTTTT.

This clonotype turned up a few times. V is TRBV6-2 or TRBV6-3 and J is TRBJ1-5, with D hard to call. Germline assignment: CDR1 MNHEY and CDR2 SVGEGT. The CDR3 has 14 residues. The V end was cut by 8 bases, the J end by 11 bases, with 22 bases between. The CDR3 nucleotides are TGTGCCAGCGGTCAGGAGTTACTAATCAAGACCCAGCATTTT. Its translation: CASGQELLIKTQHF.

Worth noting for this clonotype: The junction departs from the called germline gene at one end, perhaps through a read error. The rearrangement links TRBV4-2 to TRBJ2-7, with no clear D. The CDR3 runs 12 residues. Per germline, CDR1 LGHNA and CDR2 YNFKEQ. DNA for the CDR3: TGTGCCAGCAGCCAAGATTTGACCTCTGTGCTCTTC. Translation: CASSQDLTSVLF.

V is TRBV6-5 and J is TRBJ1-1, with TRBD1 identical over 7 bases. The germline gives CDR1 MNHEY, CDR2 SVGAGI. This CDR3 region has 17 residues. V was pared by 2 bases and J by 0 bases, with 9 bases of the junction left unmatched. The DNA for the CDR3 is TGTGCCAGCAGTTACCGTGGGACAGACCGCATGAACACTGAAGCTTTCTTT. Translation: CASSYRGTDRMNTEAFF.

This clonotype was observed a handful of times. The CDR3 nucleotides read TGTGCCAGAACGGGGGGACAGGGGTGGTCCGAGCAGTACTTC. Residues: CARTGGQGWSEQYF. The J gene is TRBJ2-7, the V gene TRBV27, with 10 bases fitting TRBD1. The germline V gene has CDR1 MNHEY and CDR2 SMNVEV (reference sequence). V gave up 9 bases and J gave up 6 bases; unmatched junction bases: 11. This CDR3 is 14 amino acids long.

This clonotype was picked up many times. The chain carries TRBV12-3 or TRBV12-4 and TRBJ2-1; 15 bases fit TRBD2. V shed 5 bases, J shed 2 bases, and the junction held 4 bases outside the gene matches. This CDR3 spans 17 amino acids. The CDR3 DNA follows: TGTGCCAGCAGTGGACTAGCGGGGGGGTCCACCTACAATGAGCAGTTCTTC. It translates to CASSGLAGGSTYNEQFF.

The CDR3 is CASSLVVAADNEQFF. The CDR3 DNA sequence: TGTGCCAGCAGCTTAGTAGTAGCGGCAGACAATGAGCAGTTCTTC. The chain links TRBV7-8 to TRBJ2-1, with D perhaps TRBD2 (6 bases). Trimming cost V 1 base and J 5 bases, with 12 bases left between them. Germline loops: CDR1 SGHVS, CDR2 FQNEAQ. The CDR3 runs 15 residues. Combining the CDR3 with reference TRBV7-8 and TRBJ2-1 gives the whole variable domain GAGVSQSPRYKVAKRGQDVALRCDPISGHVSLFWYQQALGQGPEFLTYFQNEAQLDKSGLPSDRFFAERPEGSVSTLKIQRTQQEDSAVYLCASSLVVAADNEQFFGPGTRLTVL.

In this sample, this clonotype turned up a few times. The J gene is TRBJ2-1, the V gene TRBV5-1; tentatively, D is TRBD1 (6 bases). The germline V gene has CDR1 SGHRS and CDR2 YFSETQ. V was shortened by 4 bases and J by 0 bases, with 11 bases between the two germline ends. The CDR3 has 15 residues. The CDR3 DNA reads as TGCGCCAGCAGCATCACAGGGAGCTCCTACAATGAGCAGTTCTTC. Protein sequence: CASSITGSSYNEQFF.

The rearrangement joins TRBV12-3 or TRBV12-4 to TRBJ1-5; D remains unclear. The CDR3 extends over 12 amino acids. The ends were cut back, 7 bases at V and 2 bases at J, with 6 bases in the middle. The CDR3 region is CASKEGNQPQHF. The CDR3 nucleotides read TGTGCCAGCAAGGAAGGCAATCAGCCCCAGCATTTT.

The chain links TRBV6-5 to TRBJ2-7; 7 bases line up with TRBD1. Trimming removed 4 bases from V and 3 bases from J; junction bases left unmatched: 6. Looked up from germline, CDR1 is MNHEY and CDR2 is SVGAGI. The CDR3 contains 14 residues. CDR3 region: CASSSNRGIYEQYF. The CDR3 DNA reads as TGTGCCAGCAGTTCAAACAGGGGAATCTACGAGCAGTACTTC.

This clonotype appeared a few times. CDR3 DNA: TGTGCCAGTAAGAGCATCTTGAACACTGAAGCTTTCTTT. Amino acid sequence: CASKSILNTEAFF. The chain couples TRBV19 to TRBJ1-1; D call uncertain. The CDR3 length is 13 residues. Germline values: CDR1 LNHDA, CDR2 SQIVND (reference sequence). Trimming took 7 bases from V and 0 from J, leaving 9 bases between them.

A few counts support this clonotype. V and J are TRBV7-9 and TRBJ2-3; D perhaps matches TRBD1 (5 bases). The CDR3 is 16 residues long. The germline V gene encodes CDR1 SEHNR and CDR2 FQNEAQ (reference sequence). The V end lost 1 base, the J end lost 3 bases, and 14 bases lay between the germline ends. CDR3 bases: TGTGCCAGCAGCTTAGGCAGGGAAATTTTGACAGATACGCAGTATTTT. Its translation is CASSLGREILTDTQYF.

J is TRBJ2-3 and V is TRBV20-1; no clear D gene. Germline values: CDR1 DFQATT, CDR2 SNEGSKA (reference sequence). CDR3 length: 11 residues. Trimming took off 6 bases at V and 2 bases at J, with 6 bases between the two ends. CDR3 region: CSARITDTQYF. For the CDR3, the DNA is TGCAGTGCCAGGATCACAGATACGCAGTATTTT.

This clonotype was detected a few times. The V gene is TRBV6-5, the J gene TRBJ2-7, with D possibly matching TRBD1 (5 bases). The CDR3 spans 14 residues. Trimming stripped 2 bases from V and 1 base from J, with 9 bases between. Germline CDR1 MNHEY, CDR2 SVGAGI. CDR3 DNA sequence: TGTGCCAGCAGTTACCTTTCAGGGTCCTACGAGCAGTACTTC. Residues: CASSYLSGSYEQYF.

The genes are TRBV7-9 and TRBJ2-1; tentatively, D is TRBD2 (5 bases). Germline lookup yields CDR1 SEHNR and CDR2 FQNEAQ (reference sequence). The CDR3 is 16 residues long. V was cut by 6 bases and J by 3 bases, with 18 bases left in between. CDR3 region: CASRSRTGKYYNEQFF. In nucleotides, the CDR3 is TGTGCCAGCAGATCACGAACGGGGAAGTACTACAATGAGCAGTTCTTC.

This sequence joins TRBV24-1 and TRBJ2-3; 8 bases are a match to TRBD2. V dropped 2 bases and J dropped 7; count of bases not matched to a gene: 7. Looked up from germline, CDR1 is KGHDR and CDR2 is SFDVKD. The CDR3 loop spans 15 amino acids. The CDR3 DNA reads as TGTGCCACCAGTGATTCCGGGGGGGCCCGACATACGCAGTATTTT. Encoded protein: CATSDSGGARHTQYF.

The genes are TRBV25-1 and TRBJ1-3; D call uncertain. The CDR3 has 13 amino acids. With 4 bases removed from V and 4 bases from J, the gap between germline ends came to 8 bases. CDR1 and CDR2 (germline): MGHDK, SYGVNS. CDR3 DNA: TGTGCCAGCAGTGTACGGGGAGGAAACACCATATATTTT. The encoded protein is CASSVRGGNTIYF.

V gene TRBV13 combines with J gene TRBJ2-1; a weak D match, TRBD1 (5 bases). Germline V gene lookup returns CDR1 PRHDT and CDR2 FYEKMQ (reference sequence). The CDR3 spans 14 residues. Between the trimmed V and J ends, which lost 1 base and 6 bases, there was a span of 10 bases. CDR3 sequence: CASSLADKINEQFF. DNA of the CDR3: TGTGCCAGCAGCTTAGCGGACAAGATCAATGAGCAGTTCTTC.

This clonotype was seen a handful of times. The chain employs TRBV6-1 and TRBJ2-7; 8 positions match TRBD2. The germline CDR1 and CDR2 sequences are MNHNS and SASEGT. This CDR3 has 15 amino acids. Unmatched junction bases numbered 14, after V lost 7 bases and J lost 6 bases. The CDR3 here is CASNAVAGRVGEQYF. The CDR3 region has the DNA TGTGCCAGCAATGCCGTAGCGGGAAGAGTAGGCGAGCAGTACTTC.

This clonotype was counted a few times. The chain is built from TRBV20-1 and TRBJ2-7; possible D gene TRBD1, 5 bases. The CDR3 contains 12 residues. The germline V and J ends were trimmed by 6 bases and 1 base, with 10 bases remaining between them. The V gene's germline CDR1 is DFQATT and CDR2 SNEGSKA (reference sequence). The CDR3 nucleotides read TGCAGTGCCTTAAAGGGGTCCTACGAGCAGTACTTC. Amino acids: CSALKGSYEQYF.

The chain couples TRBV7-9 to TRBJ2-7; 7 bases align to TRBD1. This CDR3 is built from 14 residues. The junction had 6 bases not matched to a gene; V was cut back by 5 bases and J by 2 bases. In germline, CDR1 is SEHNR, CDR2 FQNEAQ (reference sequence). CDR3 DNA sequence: TGTGCCAGCAGCGTCACCGGGACAGCCTACGAGCAGTACTTC. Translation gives CASSVTGTAYEQYF.

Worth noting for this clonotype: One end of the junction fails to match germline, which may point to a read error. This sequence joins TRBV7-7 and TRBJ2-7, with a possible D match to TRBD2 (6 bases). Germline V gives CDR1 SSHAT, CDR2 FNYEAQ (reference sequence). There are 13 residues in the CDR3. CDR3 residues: CASSREIGGEQYF. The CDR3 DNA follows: TGTGCTAGCAGCCGGGAGATTGGGGGGGAGCAGTACTTC.

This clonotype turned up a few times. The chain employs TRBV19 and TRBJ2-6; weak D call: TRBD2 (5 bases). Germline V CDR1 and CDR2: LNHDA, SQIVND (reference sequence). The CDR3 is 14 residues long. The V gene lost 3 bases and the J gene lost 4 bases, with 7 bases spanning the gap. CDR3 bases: TGTGCCAGTAGTATCGGGGTCGGGGCCAACGTCCTGACTTTC. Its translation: CASSIGVGANVLTF.

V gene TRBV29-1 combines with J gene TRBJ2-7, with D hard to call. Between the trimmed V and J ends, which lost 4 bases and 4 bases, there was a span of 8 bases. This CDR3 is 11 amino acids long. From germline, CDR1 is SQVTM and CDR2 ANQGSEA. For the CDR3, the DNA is TGCAGCGTTGGTAGTAGATACGAGCAGTACTTC. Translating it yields CSVGSRYEQYF.

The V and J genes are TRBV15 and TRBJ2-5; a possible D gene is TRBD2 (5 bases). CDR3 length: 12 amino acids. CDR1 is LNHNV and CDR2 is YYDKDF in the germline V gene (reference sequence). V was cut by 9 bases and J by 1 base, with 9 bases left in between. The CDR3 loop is CATARAQETQYF. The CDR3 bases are TGTGCCACGGCGAGGGCCCAAGAGACCCAGTACTTC.

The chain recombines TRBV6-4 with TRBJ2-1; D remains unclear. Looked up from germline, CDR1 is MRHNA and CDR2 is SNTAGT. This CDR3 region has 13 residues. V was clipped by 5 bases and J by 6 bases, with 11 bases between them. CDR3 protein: CASSKEFSNEQFF. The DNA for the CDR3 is TGTGCCAGCAGTAAGGAGTTTAGCAATGAGCAGTTCTTC.